This T cell receptor beta chain was identified during a study of T cell repertoires in cytomegalovirus infection. Study-level background: An indication of both CMV infection and matching HLA type came from public TCR beta signatures.

There are many counts of this clonotype. Antigen specificity is unknown. MiXCR was run by TCRdb on the reads, yielding one entry per CDR3 protein. This table has 400,000 or so distinct CDR3 sequences, roughly 30% appearing once. Study results and limitations: Cumulative frequency (of public TCR beta family members) identified carriers of CMV plus the relevant HLA. Dominating the ex vivo response were TCR beta clonotypes that were CMV-specific and HLA-C-restricted.

CDR1 is SGHVS, CDR2 FQNEAQ, per germline. CDR3 size: 14 residues. Trimming stripped 1 base from V and 6 bases from J, with 7 bases between. This sequence was found in a human donor in good health (CMV status not recorded). Some clones in this sample may be carry-over from other donors' samples. Sequencing was performed on PBMCs. The chain employs TRBV7-8 and TRBJ1-6, with a possible D match to TRBD1 (5 bases). Written as DNA, the CDR3 is TGTGCCAGCAGCTTAGTACAGGTTAATTCACCCCTCCACTTT. Translation: CASSLVQVNSPLHF.